The rows below give T cell receptor beta chains drawn from one sample of a study of T cells in Graves' hyperthyroidism and ophthalmopathy. TCRdb re-derived calls from the multiplex PCR reads in MiXCR, one entry per CDR3 protein. This sample yields around 720,000 distinct CDR3 sequences, of which around 40% are seen a single time; around 32% belongs to the top ten. The sample comprised blood. Receptors were obtained from a woman aged 40 to 49 with Graves' hyperthyroidism. The CDR3 runs from the conserved cysteine through the conserved F or W. The D gene is left open where the match is weak. Size tells how often a clone was seen (once, few, many) or the class of an expanded clone, and some rows leave it out.

size | J | V | length | D | DNA | CDR3
many | TRBJ1-2 | TRBV14 | 15 | TRBD1 | TGTGCCAGCAGCTCCCGGACAGGGAGAAGATATGGCTACACCTTC | CASSSRTGRRYGYTF
many | TRBJ1-2 | TRBV5-1 | 14 | - | TGCGCCAGCAGCTTGGAAGGAGCGTCCTATGGCTACACCTTC | CASSLEGASYGYTF
many | TRBJ1-1 | TRBV7-9 | 14 | TRBD1 | TGTGCCAGCAGCGTTGACAGGGTCGCGGCTGAAGCTTTCTTT | CASSVDRVAAEAFF
- | TRBJ2-7 | TRBV12-3/TRBV12-4 | 14 | TRBD1 | TGTGCCAGCAGCCAAGTTGGGACAGAGTACGAGCAGTACTTC | CASSQVGTEYEQYF
- | TRBJ2-2 | TRBV2 | 16 | - | TGTGCCAGCAGCCCCGAGTGGGGGGCTCGCACCGGGGAGCTGTTTTTT | CASSPEWGARTGELFF
- | TRBJ2-5 | TRBV7-8 | 15 | TRBD1 | TGTGCCAGCAGCTTACTACAGGGGAACCAAGAGACCCAGTACTTC | CASSLLQGNQETQYF
many | TRBJ2-6 | TRBV29-1 | 14 | - | TGCAGCGTTGTTGGAGGGGCTGGGGCCAACGTCCTGACTTTC | CSVVGGAGANVLTF
- | TRBJ1-4 | TRBV7-8 | 20 | - | TGTGCCAGCAGCTTAGGTGGCCCCGGGGGCGGAGGTTTAACTAATGAAAAACTGTTTTTT | CASSLGGPGGGGLTNEKLFF
many | TRBJ2-7 | TRBV7-9 | 11 | - | TGTGCCAGCGCCGACCCCTACGAGCAGTACTTC | CASADPYEQYF
many | TRBJ2-5 | TRBV20-1 | 13 | - | TGCAGTGCTATAGCGGACTCCACGGTGACCCAGTACTTC | CSAIADSTVTQYF
few | TRBJ2-5 | TRBV4-3 | 17 | - | TGCGCCAGCAGCCAAGGTCCCAGGGGAGCCCCCCAAGAGACCCAGTACTTC | CASSQGPRGAPQETQYF
- | TRBJ1-1 | TRBV5-1 | 13 | - | TGCGCCAGCAGCGTAATGAGGGACACTGAAGCTTTCTTT | CASSVMRDTEAFF
- | TRBJ2-2 | TRBV4-3 | 14 | - | TGCGCCAGCAGCCAAGCTTACCAGCCCGGGGAGCTGTTTTTT | CASSQAYQPGELFF
once | TRBJ1-3 | TRBV5-1 | 16 | - | TGCGCCAGCAGCCCGGATCTCGGGGGTGGTGGAAACACCATATATTTT | CASSPDLGGGGNTIYF
many | TRBJ1-6 | TRBV19 | 15 | - | TGTGCCAGTAGTATAGCCGCGATGGATAATTCACCCCTCCACTTT | CASSIAAMDNSPLHF